Each of the 30 T cell receptor beta chains below was sequenced from the same sample in a study of cytomegalovirus exposure and HLA in healthy donors. Vbeta (60) and Jbeta (13) primers were used in the PCR. Method: immunoSEQ multiplex PCR; TCRdb's copy keeps in-frame clones and lacks some. Of about 160,000 clones in the sample, around 78% are singletons; the top ten hold approximately 3%. The sequenced sample was PBMCs. These receptors were taken from a woman in her thirties or forties in good health and CMV-seronegative.

The CDR3 DNA reads as TGTGCCAGCAGCCCTCTAGCGGGGGGGTGGGAAGACACAGATACGCAGTATTTT. Translation gives CASSPLAGGWEDTDTQYF. J is TRBJ2-3 and V is TRBV9; the match to TRBD2 covers 12 bases. The CDR3 runs to 18 residues. Germline assignment: CDR1 SGDLS and CDR2 YYNGEE. J lost 2 bases, V lost 4 bases, and 11 bases had no gene match.

V is TRBV18 and J is TRBJ2-1; 7 bases align to TRBD1. The CDR3 runs 14 residues. V gave up 3 bases and J gave up 8 bases; unmatched junction bases: 7. CDR1 and CDR2 from the germline V gene are KGHSH and LQKENI. The CDR3 DNA reads as TGTGCCAGCTCACCGAGAGACAGGGCCCATGAGCAGTTCTTC. It translates to CASSPRDRAHEQFF. The whole variable domain, remainder taken from reference TRBV18 and TRBJ2-1, is NAGVMQNPRHLVRRRGQEARLRCSPMKGHSHVYWYRQLPEEGLKFMVYLQKENIIDESGMPKERFSAEFPKEGPSILRIQQVVRGDSAAYFCASSPRDRAHEQFFGPGTRLTVL.

The rearrangement joins TRBV11-2 to TRBJ1-2; D uncertain. The CDR3 consists of 19 residues. V was trimmed by 2 bases and J by 0 bases, leaving 22 bases between them. Germline V lookup: CDR1 SGHAT, CDR2 FQNNGV. The CDR3 region has the DNA TGTGCCAGCAGCTTATCATGGAGTTTCACCCGAAATTCTAACTATGGCTACACCTTC. Its protein is CASSLSWSFTRNSNYGYTF. The full variable domain, its missing parts supplied by reference TRBV11-2 and TRBJ1-2, is EAGVAQSPRYKIIEKRQSVAFWCNPISGHATLYWYQQILGQGPKLLIQFQNNGVVDDSQLPKDRFSAERLKGVDSTLKIQPAKLEDSAVYLCASSLSWSFTRNSNYGYTFGSGTRLTVV.

In this sample, this clone turned up a few times. V gene TRBV29-1 combines with J gene TRBJ2-3, with D perhaps matching TRBD1 (6 bases). The CDR3 is 15 residues long. Trimming shortened V by 3 bases and J by 2 bases, and 15 bases separated the two germline ends. Germline V gene lookup returns CDR1 SQVTM and CDR2 ANQGSEA. The CDR3, as DNA: TGCAGCGTTGACCGGGACACGAACCCCACAGATACGCAGTATTTT. It specifies CSVDRDTNPTDTQYF.

In this sample, this clone turned up a few times. This CDR3 is CASTPLAGVTDTQYF. CDR3 in DNA: TGCGCCAGCACCCCACTAGCGGGGGTCACAGATACGCAGTATTTT. The chain joins TRBV4-1 to TRBJ2-3; TRBD2 matches 11 bases. V was clipped by 7 bases and J by 2 bases; unmatched bases: 5. CDR3 length: 15 residues. Germline assignment: CDR1 MGHRA and CDR2 YSYEKL.

The chain couples TRBV5-4 to TRBJ1-1, with 11 bases identical to TRBD1. This CDR3 comprises 17 residues. V shed 3 bases and J 6 bases; nucleotides not matched to a gene: 13. Germline CDR1 and CDR2: SGHNT and YYREEE (reference sequence). DNA of the CDR3: TGTGCCAGCAGCTCCGGACAGGGGGCGCGGGAGGGCGCTGAAGCTTTCTTT. Protein sequence: CASSSGQGAREGAEAFF.

Turning to this clone: This same CDR3 is encoded by further DNA sequences in the sample. The chain couples TRBV5-1 to TRBJ1-1; maybe TRBD1 (5 bases). The ends were cut back, 3 bases at V and 1 base at J, with 10 bases in the middle. CDR1 SGHRS and CDR2 YFSETQ come from the germline V gene. The CDR3 is 14 residues long. Here the CDR3 reads CASSSQGGNTEAFF. The CDR3 DNA follows: TGCGCCAGCAGCTCCCAGGGTGGGAACACTGAAGCTTTCTTT.

J is TRBJ2-5 and V is TRBV19; 9 nucleotides agree with TRBD1. The CDR3 is 16 residues long. V gave up 11 bases and J gave up 5 bases; unmatched junction bases: 18. In germline, CDR1 is LNHDA, CDR2 SQIVND (reference sequence). The CDR3 reads CASQEWLGQGAETQYF. CDR3 in DNA: TGTGCCTCGCAAGAGTGGTTGGGACAGGGAGCTGAGACCCAGTACTTC.

The genes are TRBV11-2 and TRBJ2-1; TRBD2 agrees at 8 bases. Germline V lookup: CDR1 SGHAT, CDR2 FQNNGV. CDR3 length: 18 residues. V trimming: 7 bases; J trimming: 4 bases; junction bases outside the gene matches: 18. The CDR3 region is CASKASGLGRGKYNEQFF. The CDR3 DNA reads TGTGCCAGCAAAGCTAGTGGTCTCGGGAGGGGGAAATACAATGAGCAGTTCTTC.

There are a few counts of this clone. V usage is TRBV12-5 and J usage is TRBJ2-1; D is unresolved. The germline gives CDR1 LGHNT, CDR2 FRNRAP. Trimming removed 1 base at V and 4 bases at J, with 5 bases between. CDR3 length equals 13 residues. CDR3 residues: CASGLAKYNEQFF. DNA for the CDR3: TGTGCTAGTGGTTTGGCCAAATACAATGAGCAGTTCTTC.

The rearrangement uses TRBV2 and TRBJ2-7, with D maybe TRBD2 (5 bases). The germline CDR1 and CDR2 sequences are SNHLY and FYNNEI. Trimming stripped 2 bases from V and 7 bases from J, with 9 bases between. The CDR3 spans 12 residues. CDR3 sequence reads: CASSEYGVEQYF. The CDR3 DNA reads TGTGCCAGCAGTGAATACGGGGTTGAGCAGTACTTC.

This chain uses TRBV7-9 with TRBJ1-2; no reliable D call. Per the germline V gene, CDR1 is SEHNR and CDR2 is FQNEAQ (reference sequence). Trimming stripped 6 bases from V and 4 bases from J, with 9 bases between. The CDR3 loop spans 12 amino acids. In nucleotides, the CDR3 is TGTGCCAGCAGTCAAACGGGCTATGGCTACACCTTC. Translating gives CASSQTGYGYTF.

Comments on this clone: The sample carries other DNA sequences with the same CDR3. The chain has TRBV5-4 and TRBJ2-3, with unresolved D. Germline-derived CDR1 and CDR2 are SGHNT and YYREEE (reference sequence). Deletions cut 0 bases from V and 2 bases from J, with 7 bases between. The CDR3 is 14 residues long. DNA for the CDR3: TGTGCCAGCAGCTTGGCCTCGTCCACAGATACGCAGTATTTT. Protein sequence: CASSLASSTDTQYF.

The CDR3 DNA follows: TGTGCCAGCAGCGAGGCAGGGGGGAACAATCAGCCCCAGCATTTT. Protein sequence: CASSEAGGNNQPQHF. The chain uses TRBV28 and TRBJ1-5; 7 bases line up with TRBD1. The CDR3 contains 15 residues. Germline CDR1 is MDHEN and CDR2 is SYDVKM. J lost 3 bases, V lost 6 bases, and 8 bases had no gene match.

This clone was observed a single time. The chain recombines TRBV27 with TRBJ1-6; D is perhaps TRBD1 (6 bases). The CDR3 covers 14 residues. Trimming took 6 bases from V and 8 from J, leaving 14 bases between them. The germline V gene has CDR1 MNHEY and CDR2 SMNVEV (reference sequence). The CDR3 DNA sequence: TGTGCCAGCAGCTGGGGGCAGAAGGATTCACCCCTCCACTTT. It is translated as CASSWGQKDSPLHF.

The gene calls are TRBV2 and TRBJ2-5, with D possibly being TRBD1 (6 bases). The CDR3 length is 12 residues. Germline CDR1 SNHLY, CDR2 FYNNEI. With 5 bases removed from V and 7 bases from J, the gap between germline ends came to 11 bases. The CDR3 coding sequence is TGTGCCAGCAGTTGGACAGTAGGGACCCAGTACTTC. Amino acids: CASSWTVGTQYF. The full variable domain, its missing parts supplied by reference TRBV2 and TRBJ2-5, is EPEVTQTPSHQVTQMGQEVILRCVPISNHLYFYWYRQILGQKVEFLVSFYNNEISEKSEIFDDQFSVERPDGSNFTLKIRSTKLEDSAMYFCASSWTVGTQYFGPGTRLLVL.

The CDR3 loop reads CASSQDPGQIYEQYF. The CDR3 bases are TGTGCCAGCAGCCAAGATCCGGGACAGATCTACGAGCAGTACTTC. The chain combines TRBV6-5 with TRBJ2-7, with TRBD1 identical over 7 bases. The length of the CDR3 is 15 residues. The germline CDR1 and CDR2 sequences are MNHEY and SVGAGI. J was trimmed by 3 bases and V by 6 bases; bases with no gene match: 11.

The V call is TRBV4-1, the J call TRBJ2-2; possibly TRBD1 for D (6 bases). CDR1 is MGHRA, CDR2 YSYEKL, per germline. The ends were cut back, 3 bases at V and 7 bases at J, with 15 bases in the middle. CDR3 size: 15 residues. The CDR3 sequence: CASSHPQGKLGELFF. CDR3 nucleotide sequence: TGCGCCAGCAGCCATCCACAGGGAAAACTCGGGGAGCTGTTTTTT.

The chain has TRBV13 and TRBJ2-5; D uncertain. Germline CDR1 reads PRHDT; CDR2 reads FYEKMQ (reference sequence). The CDR3 has 13 amino acids. V was shortened by 5 bases and J by 5 bases, with 12 bases between the two germline ends. Here the CDR3 reads CASSRDRWETQYF. CDR3 in DNA: TGTGCCAGCAGCCGAGATCGCTGGGAGACCCAGTACTTC.

The rearrangement links TRBV15 to TRBJ2-7; TRBD1 matches at 7 bases. CDR3 size: 17 residues. Trimming at V came to 0 bases and at J to 0 bases, leaving 8 bases not matched to a gene. Germline V gives CDR1 LNHNV, CDR2 YYDKDF (reference sequence). CDR3: CATSRDGKGASSYEQYF. The CDR3 DNA follows: TGTGCCACCAGCAGAGATGGTAAGGGGGCAAGCTCCTACGAGCAGTACTTC.

In this sample, this clone turned up a few times. The CDR3 here is CASSIRDRGTEQYF. In nucleotides, the CDR3 is TGCGCCAGCAGCATCCGGGACAGGGGAACCGAGCAGTACTTC. The genes are TRBV5-1 and TRBJ2-7, with TRBD1 matching 10 bases. J gave up 6 bases and V 4 bases, and 7 bases lay outside the gene matches. The CDR3 sequence is 14 residues long. Germline assignment: CDR1 SGHRS and CDR2 YFSETQ.

This clone was observed a single time. The V gene is TRBV4-1, the J gene TRBJ2-3, with a tentative D call TRBD1 (6 bases). V was clipped by 0 bases and J by 0 bases, with 16 bases between them. The CDR3 extends over 18 amino acids. The germline CDR1 and CDR2 sequences are MGHRA and YSYEKL. The DNA for the CDR3 is TGCGCCAGCAGCCAAGACTTGAGGGGGACCCCGAGCACAGATACGCAGTATTTT. Its protein product is CASSQDLRGTPSTDTQYF.

J is TRBJ1-1 and V is TRBV5-1; tentatively, D is TRBD1 (6 bases). Germline CDR1 is SGHRS and CDR2 is YFSETQ. Trimming pared 4 bases from V and 4 bases from J, leaving 20 bases between. The CDR3 has 16 residues. The CDR3 nucleotides are TGCGCCAGCAGCCTACAGGGAGGGGGTCTGGGCACTGAAGCTTTCTTT. The encoded protein is CASSLQGGGLGTEAFF.

This clone has just one count. The chain recombines TRBV5-1 with TRBJ2-3, with a tentative D call TRBD1 (6 bases). The CDR3 consists of 17 residues. The germline CDR1 and CDR2 sequences are SGHRS and YFSETQ. V lost 5 bases and J lost 0, with 19 bases in between. DNA of the CDR3: TGCGCCAGCAGACAAGCCGTGGGGGCACTTAGCACAGATACGCAGTATTTT. This codes for CASRQAVGALSTDTQYF.

The chain has TRBV6-6 and TRBJ2-7; tentatively, D is TRBD2 (5 bases). The CDR3 consists of 15 residues. The germline V gene encodes CDR1 MNHNY and CDR2 SVGAGI (reference sequence). The ends were cut back, 4 bases at V and 2 bases at J, with 15 bases in the middle. CDR3 in DNA: TGTGCCAGCAGTTCAAGTCTTATGGGAGCCTACGAGCAGTACTTC. Translating gives CASSSSLMGAYEQYF.

This chain uses TRBV2 with TRBJ1-5; 7 nucleotides agree with TRBD1. V lost 8 bases, J lost 4 bases, and 5 bases stayed unmatched. The CDR3 runs 13 residues. CDR1 and CDR2 from the germline V gene are SNHLY and FYNNEI. CDR3 sequence: CASGKQGNQPQHF. For the CDR3, the DNA is TGTGCCAGCGGGAAACAGGGGAATCAGCCCCAGCATTTT.

The chain is built from TRBV6-5 and TRBJ1-2; 7 bases map to TRBD1. Germline V gene data show CDR1 as MNHEY and CDR2 as SVGAGI. CDR3 length: 12 residues. With V trimmed by 5 bases and J by 5 bases, 2 bases remained unmatched. The CDR3 loop is CASSEQGYGYTF. As DNA, the CDR3 is TGTGCCAGCAGTGAACAGGGGTATGGCTACACCTTC.

This chain links TRBV7-8 with TRBJ2-7, with D perhaps matching TRBD1 (6 bases). Deletions cut 4 bases from V and 3 bases from J, with 13 bases between. The germline CDR1 and CDR2 sequences are SGHVS and FQNEAQ. This CDR3 contains 14 residues. The CDR3 DNA sequence: TGTGCCAGCAGCTACCGGACAGTAGTCTACGAGCAGTACTTC. Protein product: CASSYRTVVYEQYF.

This clone was counted once. The chain combines TRBV11-2 with TRBJ2-1; no definite D call. The CDR3 runs to 16 residues. Germline-derived CDR1 and CDR2 are SGHAT and FQNNGV. The ends were cut back, 3 bases at V and 13 bases at J, with 25 bases in the middle. This chain's CDR3 is CASSFFRPYSQNVQFF. The CDR3 bases are TGTGCCAGCAGCTTCTTTCGACCCTATAGCCAAAATGTTCAGTTCTTC.

The gene calls are TRBV18 and TRBJ2-3, with a tentative D call TRBD2 (6 bases). V was cut by 3 bases and J by 4 bases, with 8 bases left in between. The V gene's germline CDR1 is KGHSH and CDR2 LQKENI. This CDR3 contains 13 residues. This CDR3 reads CASSPPGADTQYF. The CDR3 region has the DNA TGTGCCAGCTCACCCCCGGGGGCAGATACGCAGTATTTT.